The entry that follows covers one T cell receptor beta chain sequence. The ends lost 1 base at V and 8 bases at J; junction bases unmatched: 9. The CDR3 has 15 residues. CDR1 and CDR2 from the germline V gene are SGHTA and FQGNSA. Clones were read by immunoSEQ multiplex PCR, and TCRdb kept only the in-frame ones, dropping some. The data show more than 100,000 clones, around 84% seen once. This sample was included in a study of blood T cell repertoires in COVID-19. The sample was peripheral blood. The chain couples TRBV7-2 to TRBJ1-2, with 8 positions matching TRBD1. This clonotype originated in a woman over 75 with acute or convalescent COVID-19. The chain's CDR3 is CASSLGAGQGGGYTF. CDR3 sequence (DNA): TGTGCCAGCAGCTTAGGCGCCGGACAGGGTGGCGGCTACACCTTC. Full variable domain (rest looked up from reference TRBV7-2 and TRBJ1-2): GAGVSQSPSNKVTEKGKDVELRCDPISGHTALYWYRQSLGQGLEFLIYFQGNSAPDKSGLPSDRFSAERTGGSVSTLTIQRTQQEDSAVYLCASSLGAGQGGGYTFGSGTRLTVV.